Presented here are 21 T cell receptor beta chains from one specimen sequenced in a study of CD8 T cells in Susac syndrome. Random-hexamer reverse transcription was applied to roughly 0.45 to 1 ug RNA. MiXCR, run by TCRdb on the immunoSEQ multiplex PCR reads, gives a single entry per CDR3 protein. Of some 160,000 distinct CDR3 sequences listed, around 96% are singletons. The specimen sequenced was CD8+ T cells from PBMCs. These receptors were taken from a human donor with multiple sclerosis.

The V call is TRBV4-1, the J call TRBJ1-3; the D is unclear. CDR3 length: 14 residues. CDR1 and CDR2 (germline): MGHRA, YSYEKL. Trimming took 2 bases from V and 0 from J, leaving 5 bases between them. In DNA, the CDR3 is TGCGCCAGCAGCCAAACTTACTCTGGAAACACCATATATTTT. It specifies CASSQTYSGNTIYF.

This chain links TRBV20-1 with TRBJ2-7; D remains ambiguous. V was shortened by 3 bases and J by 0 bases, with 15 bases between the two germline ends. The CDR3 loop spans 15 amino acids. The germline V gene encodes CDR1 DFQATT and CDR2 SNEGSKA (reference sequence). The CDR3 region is CSASDIEKASYEQYF. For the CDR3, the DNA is TGCAGTGCTAGCGACATTGAAAAGGCCTCCTACGAGCAGTACTTC.

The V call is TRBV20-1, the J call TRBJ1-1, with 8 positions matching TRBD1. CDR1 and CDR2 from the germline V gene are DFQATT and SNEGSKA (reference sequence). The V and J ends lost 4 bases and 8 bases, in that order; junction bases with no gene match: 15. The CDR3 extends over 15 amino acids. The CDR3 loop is CSATPSDRELVEAFF. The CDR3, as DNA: TGCAGTGCTACCCCCTCGGACAGGGAACTGGTCGAAGCTTTCTTT.

The CDR3 sequence is CASSPRLDTYEQYF. In DNA, the CDR3 is TGTGCCAGCAGCCCCCGACTGGACACCTACGAGCAGTACTTC. The chain has TRBV7-9 and TRBJ2-7, with a possible D match to TRBD1 (5 bases). CDR3 length: 14 amino acids. Germline CDR1 and CDR2: SEHNR and FQNEAQ (reference sequence). Trimming removed 5 bases at V and 2 bases at J, with 13 bases between.

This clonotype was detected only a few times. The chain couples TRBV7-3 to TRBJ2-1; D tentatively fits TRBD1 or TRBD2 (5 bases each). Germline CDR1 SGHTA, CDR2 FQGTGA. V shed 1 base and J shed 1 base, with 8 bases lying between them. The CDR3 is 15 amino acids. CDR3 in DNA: TGTGCCAGCAGCTTAAGGGGCGGGTCCTACAATGAGCAGTTCTTC. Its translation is CASSLRGGSYNEQFF.

CDR3: CASSLGQGYYNEQFF. The CDR3 DNA reads as TGTGCCAGCAGCTTGGGACAGGGATATTACAATGAGCAGTTCTTC. The V gene is TRBV7-9, the J gene TRBJ2-1, with 9 bases identical to TRBD1. With 3 bases clipped from V and 4 bases from J, the junction kept 4 bases outside the gene matches. This CDR3 region has 15 residues. Germline CDR1 and CDR2: SEHNR and FQNEAQ (reference sequence).

The CDR3 here is CASSQKGKTQYF. The CDR3 region has the DNA TGTGCCAGCAGCCAAAAAGGAAAGACCCAGTACTTC. The chain combines TRBV3-1 with TRBJ2-5; D is ambiguous. The CDR3 consists of 12 residues. V lost 2 bases, J lost 6 bases, and 7 bases lay in between. Looked up from germline, CDR1 is LGHDT and CDR2 is YNNKEL (reference sequence).

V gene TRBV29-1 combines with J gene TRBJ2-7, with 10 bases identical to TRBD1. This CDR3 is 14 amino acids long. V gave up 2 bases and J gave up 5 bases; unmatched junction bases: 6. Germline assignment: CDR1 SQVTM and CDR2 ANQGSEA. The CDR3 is CSVEWDRGFNEQYF. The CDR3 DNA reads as TGCAGCGTTGAATGGGACAGGGGATTCAACGAGCAGTACTTC.

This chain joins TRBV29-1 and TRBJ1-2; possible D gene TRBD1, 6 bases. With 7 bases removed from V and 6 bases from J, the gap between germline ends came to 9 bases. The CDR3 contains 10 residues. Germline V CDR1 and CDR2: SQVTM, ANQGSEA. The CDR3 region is CSGYRDGYTF. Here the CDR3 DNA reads TGCAGCGGCTACAGGGATGGCTACACCTTC.

The CDR3 coding sequence is TGTGCCAGCAGCTTGGGGCAGGGGGCCTCCTACGAGCAGTACTTC. Translated, it gives CASSLGQGASYEQYF. This sequence joins TRBV5-6 and TRBJ2-7, with 8 bases identical to TRBD1. CDR1 is SGHDT and CDR2 is YYEEEE in the germline V gene. V lost 0 bases and J lost 0; bases outside the gene matches: 2. The CDR3 runs 15 residues.

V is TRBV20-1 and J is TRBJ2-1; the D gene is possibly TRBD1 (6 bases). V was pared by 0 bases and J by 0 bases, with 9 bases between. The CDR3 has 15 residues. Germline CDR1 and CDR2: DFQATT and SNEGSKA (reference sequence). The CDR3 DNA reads TGCAGTGCTAGAGATCAGGGGAGCTCCTACAATGAGCAGTTCTTC. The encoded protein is CSARDQGSSYNEQFF.

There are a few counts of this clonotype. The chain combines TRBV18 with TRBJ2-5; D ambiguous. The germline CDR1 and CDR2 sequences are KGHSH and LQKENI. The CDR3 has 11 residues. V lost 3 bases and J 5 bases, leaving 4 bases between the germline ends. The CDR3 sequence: CASSPRETQYF. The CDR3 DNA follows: TGTGCCAGCTCACCGAGGGAGACCCAGTACTTC.

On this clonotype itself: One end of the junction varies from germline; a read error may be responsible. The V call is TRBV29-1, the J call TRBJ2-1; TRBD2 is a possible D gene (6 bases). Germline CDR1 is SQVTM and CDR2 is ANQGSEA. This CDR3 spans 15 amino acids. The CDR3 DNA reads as TGCAACGTTGAAGACCGGGAGTCCCCCTACAATGAGCAGTTCTTC. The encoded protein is CNVEDRESPYNEQFF.

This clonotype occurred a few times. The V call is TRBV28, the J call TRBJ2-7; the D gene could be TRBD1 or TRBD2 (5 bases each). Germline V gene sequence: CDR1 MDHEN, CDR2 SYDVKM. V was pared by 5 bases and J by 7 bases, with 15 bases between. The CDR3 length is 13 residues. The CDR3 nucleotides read TGTGCCAGCAGTCTGGGACGGGTAAGGGAGCAGTACTTC. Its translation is CASSLGRVREQYF.

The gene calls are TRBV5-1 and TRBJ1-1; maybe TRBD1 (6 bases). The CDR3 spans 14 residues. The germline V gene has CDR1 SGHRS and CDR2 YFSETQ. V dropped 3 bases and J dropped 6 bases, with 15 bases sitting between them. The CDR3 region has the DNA TGCGCCAGCAGCTGGGGGCCGGGGGGCGCTGAAGCTTTCTTT. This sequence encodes CASSWGPGGAEAFF.

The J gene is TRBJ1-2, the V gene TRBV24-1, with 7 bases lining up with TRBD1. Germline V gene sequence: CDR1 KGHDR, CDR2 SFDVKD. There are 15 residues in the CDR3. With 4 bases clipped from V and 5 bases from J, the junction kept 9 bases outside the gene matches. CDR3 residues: CATSDARQGGYGYTF. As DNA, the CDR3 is TGTGCCACCAGTGACGCGAGACAGGGAGGATATGGCTACACCTTC.

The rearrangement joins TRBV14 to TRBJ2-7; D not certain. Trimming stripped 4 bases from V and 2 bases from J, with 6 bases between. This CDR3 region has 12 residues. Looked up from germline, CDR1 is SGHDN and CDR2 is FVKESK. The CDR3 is CASSPQPYEQYF. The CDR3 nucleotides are TGTGCCAGCAGCCCACAACCCTACGAGCAGTACTTC.

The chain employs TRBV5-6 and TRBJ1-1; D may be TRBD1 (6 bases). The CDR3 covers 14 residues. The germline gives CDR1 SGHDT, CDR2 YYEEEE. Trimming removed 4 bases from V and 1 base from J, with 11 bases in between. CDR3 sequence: CASSGPGENTEAFF. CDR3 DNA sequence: TGTGCCAGCAGCGGGCCAGGGGAGAACACTGAAGCTTTCTTT.

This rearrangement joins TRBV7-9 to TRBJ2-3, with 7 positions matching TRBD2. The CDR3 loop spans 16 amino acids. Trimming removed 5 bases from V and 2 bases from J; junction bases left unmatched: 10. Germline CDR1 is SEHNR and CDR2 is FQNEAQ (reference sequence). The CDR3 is CASSGGDGQYTDTQYF. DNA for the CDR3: TGTGCCAGCAGCGGGGGGGACGGTCAGTACACAGATACGCAGTATTTT.

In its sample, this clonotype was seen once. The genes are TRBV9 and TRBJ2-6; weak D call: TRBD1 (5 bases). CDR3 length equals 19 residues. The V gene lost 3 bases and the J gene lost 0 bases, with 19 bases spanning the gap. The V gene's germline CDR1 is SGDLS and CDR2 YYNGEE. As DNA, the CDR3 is TGTGCCAGCAGCGCCAAGACAGATAACCCATACTCTGGGGCCAACGTCCTGACTTTC. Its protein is CASSAKTDNPYSGANVLTF. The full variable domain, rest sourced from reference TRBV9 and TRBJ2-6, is DSGVTQTPKHLITATGQRVTLRCSPRSGDLSVYWYQQSLDQGLQFLIQYYNGEERAKGNILERFSAQQFPDLHSELNLSSLELGDSALYFCASSAKTDNPYSGANVLTFGAGSRLTVL.

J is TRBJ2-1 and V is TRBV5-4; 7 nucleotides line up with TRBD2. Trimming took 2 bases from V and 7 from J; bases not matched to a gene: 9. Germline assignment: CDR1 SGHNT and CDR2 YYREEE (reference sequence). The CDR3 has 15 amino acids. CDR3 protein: CASSFRGSGENEQFF. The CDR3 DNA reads TGTGCCAGCAGCTTCCGGGGCAGCGGGGAGAATGAGCAGTTCTTC.